This TCR beta chain derives from a study of shared clonotypes between healthy human individuals. This CDR3 region has 14 residues. Trimming cost V 4 bases and J 3 bases; bases outside gene matches: 6. Germline values: CDR1 SGHRS, CDR2 YFSETQ. Assay used: immunoSEQ multiplex PCR; TCRdb lists only in-frame clones, some missing. The sample records more than 2 million clones, around 95% being singletons. V and J are TRBV5-1 and TRBJ2-7; 8 positions agree with TRBD1. The TCR originated in a man younger than 30 in good health. Sequencing was done on a sample of naive CD4+ T cells sorted from blood. Subset of the sample: CD45RA+ positively selected. The CDR3 here is CASSVTGVIYEQYF. The CDR3 DNA reads TGCGCCAGCAGCGTGACAGGGGTGATCTACGAGCAGTACTTC.